The 17 T cell receptor beta chains below come from one sample, sequenced in a study of blood T cell repertoires in COVID-19. The table came from immunoSEQ multiplex PCR; TCRdb's copy has only in-frame clones and leaves some out. The sample yields about 250,000 clones, around 86% seen once. The sequencing sample was made of PBMCs or T cells enriched from blood (not recorded which). These receptors all stem from a man aged 40-50 years who had recovered from COVID-19.

The rearrangement links TRBV19 to TRBJ2-1, with 10 bases that match TRBD2. The V gene end was trimmed by 2 bases and the J gene end by 6 bases; junction bases not matched to a gene: 4. The CDR3 totals 15 residues. CDR1 and CDR2 (germline): LNHDA, SQIVND (reference sequence). CDR3 sequence reads: CASSITWTSGNEQFF. In DNA form, the CDR3 reads TGTGCCAGTAGTATAACCTGGACTAGCGGCAATGAGCAGTTCTTC.

The chain links TRBV28 to TRBJ2-3; 7 bases map to TRBD2. The CDR3 consists of 18 residues. Trimming at V came to 5 bases and at J to 2 bases, leaving 16 bases not matched to a gene. Germline CDR1 is MDHEN and CDR2 is SYDVKM. The CDR3 nucleotides read TGTGCCAGCAGTACAAGCAGCGGGATACCCTCTAACACAGATACGCAGTATTTT. Translating it yields CASSTSSGIPSNTDTQYF.

In this sample, this clone turned up a few times. The DNA for the CDR3 is TGTGCCAGCTTTCTTGGGAGGGAGGGCACTGAAGCTTTCTTT. It translates to CASFLGREGTEAFF. The genes are TRBV19 and TRBJ1-1; D call uncertain. V lost 9 bases and J 4 bases, leaving 18 bases between the germline ends. The CDR3 has 14 residues. Germline V gene lookup returns CDR1 LNHDA and CDR2 SQIVND (reference sequence).

This clone has a handful of counts. J is TRBJ1-5 and V is TRBV27; possible D gene TRBD1, 6 bases. The CDR3 has 12 amino acids. Trimming stripped 4 bases from V and 7 bases from J, with 8 bases between. The germline V gene has CDR1 MNHEY and CDR2 SMNVEV (reference sequence). CDR3 in amino acids: CASSSGAQPQHF. The DNA for the CDR3 is TGTGCCAGCAGTTCAGGGGCCCAGCCCCAGCATTTT.

CDR3 sequence: CASSDVSRVYEKLFF. The CDR3 DNA is TGTGCCAGCAGCGATGTGTCCAGGGTCTATGAAAAACTGTTTTTT. This chain links TRBV9 with TRBJ1-4; the D gene is possibly TRBD1 (5 bases). V was shortened by 3 bases and J by 6 bases, with 15 bases between the two germline ends. The CDR3 extends over 15 amino acids. CDR1 SGDLS and CDR2 YYNGEE come from the germline V gene. The variable domain in full, completed from reference TRBV9 and TRBJ1-4, reads DSGVTQTPKHLITATGQRVTLRCSPRSGDLSVYWYQQSLDQGLQFLIQYYNGEERAKGNILERFSAQQFPDLHSELNLSSLELGDSALYFCASSDVSRVYEKLFFGSGTQLSVL.

The genes are TRBV7-9 and TRBJ2-7; 8 bases line up with TRBD1. The V gene's germline CDR1 is SEHNR and CDR2 FQNEAQ (reference sequence). J gave up 0 bases and V 5 bases, and 3 bases lay outside the gene matches. The CDR3 is 14 residues long. Here the CDR3 reads CASSRQGTSYEQYF. CDR3 coding DNA: TGTGCCAGCAGCCGACAGGGGACCTCCTACGAGCAGTACTTC.

V gene TRBV5-6 combines with J gene TRBJ2-3, with a weak D call TRBD1 (6 bases). Trimming stripped 0 bases from V and 0 bases from J, with 8 bases between. The CDR3 is made up of 15 amino acids. In germline, CDR1 is SGHDT, CDR2 YYEEEE. The CDR3 DNA sequence: TGTGCCAGCAGCTTGGGACAGGCTAGCACAGATACGCAGTATTTT. Encoded protein: CASSLGQASTDTQYF.

The chain combines TRBV30 with TRBJ2-3; maybe TRBD2 (7 bases). The V gene's germline CDR1 is GTSNPN and CDR2 SVGIG (reference sequence). The CDR3 loop spans 15 amino acids. With 2 bases removed from V and 3 bases from J, the gap between germline ends came to 15 bases. The chain's CDR3 is CAWSRGEGDTDTQYF. CDR3 nucleotide sequence: TGTGCCTGGAGTAGGGGGGAGGGGGATACAGATACGCAGTATTTT.

CDR3 in DNA: TGTGCCACCAGTGATTCCTACACAGATACGCAGTATTTT. Residues: CATSDSYTDTQYF. The chain recombines TRBV24-1 with TRBJ2-3; unclear D gene. V gave up 2 bases and J gave up 2 bases, with 4 bases separating them. This CDR3 comprises 13 residues. Germline loops: CDR1 KGHDR, CDR2 SFDVKD.

This clone was detected once. The chain carries TRBV19 and TRBJ2-3; D is perhaps TRBD2 (5 bases). The CDR3 is 12 amino acids. The germline CDR1 and CDR2 sequences are LNHDA and SQIVND (reference sequence). V was clipped by 4 bases and J by 6 bases, with 8 bases between them. For the CDR3, the DNA is TGTGCCAGTAGTACGCGAGGGGATACGCAGTATTTT. This sequence encodes CASSTRGDTQYF.

The chain recombines TRBV2 with TRBJ1-5; 9 positions match TRBD1. The CDR3 loop spans 15 amino acids. Germline values: CDR1 SNHLY, CDR2 FYNNEI. Trimming took 5 bases from V and 7 from J; bases not matched to a gene: 9. The CDR3 loop is CASSRDRELGQPQHF. The CDR3 DNA follows: TGTGCCAGCAGTCGGGACAGGGAGTTGGGACAGCCCCAGCATTTT. The variable domain in full, with the rest retrieved from reference TRBV2 and TRBJ1-5, is EPEVTQTPSHQVTQMGQEVILRCVPISNHLYFYWYRQILGQKVEFLVSFYNNEISEKSEIFDDQFSVERPDGSNFTLKIRSTKLEDSAMYFCASSRDRELGQPQHFGDGTRLSIL.

V usage is TRBV3-1 (or the pseudogene TRBV3-2) and J usage is TRBJ1-1; maybe TRBD1 (5 bases). The CDR3 extends over 12 amino acids. Germline V gene sequence: CDR1 LGHDT, CDR2 YNNKEL (reference sequence). V lost 1 base and J lost 9, with 9 bases in between. CDR3 bases: TGTGCCAGCAGCCAAGGGCCAGGGCAAGCTTTCTTT. Translation gives CASSQGPGQAFF.

The rearrangement links TRBV3-1 (or the pseudogene TRBV3-2) to TRBJ2-7; 8 bases align to TRBD1. This CDR3 spans 16 amino acids. V lost 0 bases, J lost 4 bases, and 8 bases stayed unmatched. Germline CDR1 LGHDT, CDR2 YNNKEL (reference sequence). CDR3 in amino acids: CASSQDFAGGLYEQYF. The CDR3 DNA reads TGTGCCAGCAGCCAAGATTTCGCAGGGGGCCTTTACGAGCAGTACTTC.

The rearrangement links TRBV7-9 to TRBJ2-1; 9 nucleotides align to TRBD2. V shed 5 bases and J 12 bases; nucleotides not matched to a gene: 14. The germline V gene has CDR1 SEHNR and CDR2 FQNEAQ (reference sequence). The CDR3 totals 15 residues. In DNA, the CDR3 is TGTGCCAGCAGCCCTCGGAGTAGCGGGAGTTTGGGGCAGTTCTTC. Residues: CASSPRSSGSLGQFF.

V and J are TRBV3-1 (or the pseudogene TRBV3-2) and TRBJ1-3; no clear D gene. V gave up 2 bases and J gave up 0 bases, with 5 bases separating them. The germline gives CDR1 LGHDT, CDR2 YNNKEL (reference sequence). This CDR3 spans 14 amino acids. The CDR3 coding sequence is TGTGCCAGCAGCCAACAGGACTCTGGAAACACCATATATTTT. It codes for CASSQQDSGNTIYF.

The chain couples TRBV27 to TRBJ2-3, with 15 bases aligning to TRBD2. Germline CDR1 is MNHEY and CDR2 is SMNVEV (reference sequence). The ends lost 5 bases at V and 4 bases at J; junction bases unmatched: 10. The CDR3 runs to 18 residues. The DNA for the CDR3 is TGTGCCAGCAGTCTACTAGGGACTAGCGGGAGGCCCCCAGATACGCAGTATTTT. Its protein product is CASSLLGTSGRPPDTQYF.

This clone showed up just a few times. The gene calls are TRBV7-2 and TRBJ1-2; 7 bases fit TRBD1. The CDR3 is 14 amino acids. Trimming at V came to 6 bases and at J to 6 bases, leaving 10 bases not matched to a gene. In germline, CDR1 is SGHTA, CDR2 FQGNSA. The CDR3 nucleotides are TGTGCCAGCAGTAAAGGTGGCAGGGGGGATGGCTACACCTTC. Translation gives CASSKGGRGDGYTF. The entire variable domain, with the rest obtained from reference TRBV7-2 and TRBJ1-2, is as follows: GAGVSQSPSNKVTEKGKDVELRCDPISGHTALYWYRQSLGQGLEFLIYFQGNSAPDKSGLPSDRFSAERTGGSVSTLTIQRTQQEDSAVYLCASSKGGRGDGYTFGSGTRLTVV.